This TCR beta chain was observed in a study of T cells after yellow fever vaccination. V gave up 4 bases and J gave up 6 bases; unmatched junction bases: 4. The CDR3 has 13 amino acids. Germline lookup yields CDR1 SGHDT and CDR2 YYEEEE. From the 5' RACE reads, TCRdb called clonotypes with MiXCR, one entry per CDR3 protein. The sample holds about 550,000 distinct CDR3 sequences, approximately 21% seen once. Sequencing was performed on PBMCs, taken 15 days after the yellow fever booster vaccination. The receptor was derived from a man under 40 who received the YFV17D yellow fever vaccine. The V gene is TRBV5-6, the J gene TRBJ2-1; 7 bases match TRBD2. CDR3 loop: CASSALAANEQFF. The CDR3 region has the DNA TGTGCCAGCAGCGCGCTAGCGGCCAATGAGCAGTTCTTC.